Presented here are 4 T cell receptor beta chains from one specimen sequenced in a study of blood T cell repertoires in COVID-19. This table comes from immunoSEQ multiplex PCR, and its TCRdb copy is limited to in-frame clones, with some not included. The sample holds 150,000 to 200,000 clones, about 90% seen once. Sequenced: PBMCs or T cells enriched from blood (not recorded which). These receptors all stem from a woman aged 18-35 years who had recovered from COVID-19.

This chain uses TRBV5-5 with TRBJ2-7, with 12 bases fitting TRBD2. V trimming: 3 bases; J trimming: 1 base; junction bases outside the gene matches: 2. This CDR3 spans 15 amino acids. Looked up from germline, CDR1 is SGHKS and CDR2 is YYEKEE (reference sequence). CDR3 DNA: TGTGCCAGCAGCTCGGGACTAGCGGGTTCCTACGAGCAGTACTTC. This translates into CASSSGLAGSYEQYF. Looking up the rest from reference TRBV5-5 and TRBJ2-7 gives the full variable domain: DAGVTQSPTHLIKTRGQQVTLRCSPISGHKSVSWYQQVLGQGPQFIFQYYEKEERGRGNFPDRFSARQFPNYSSELNVNALLLGDSALYLCASSSGLAGSYEQYFGPGTRLTVT.

The chain uses TRBV19 and TRBJ1-1, with 12 bases matching TRBD1. J was trimmed by 6 bases and V by 8 bases; bases with no gene match: 10. The germline CDR1 and CDR2 sequences are LNHDA and SQIVND (reference sequence). CDR3 length: 15 amino acids. CDR3 nucleotides: TGTGCCAGTGCACCCGGGACAGGGGGCCTTGCTGAAGCTTTCTTT. Amino acids: CASAPGTGGLAEAFF.

This chain uses TRBV7-9 with TRBJ1-6; 11 bases map to TRBD1. V was pared by 5 bases and J by 10 bases, with 13 bases of the junction left unmatched. This CDR3 region has 17 residues. The germline V gene has CDR1 SEHNR and CDR2 FQNEAQ (reference sequence). In DNA, the CDR3 is TGTGCCAGCAGCGACGCCCGGACAGGGGGCCTTACCTCACCCCTCCACTTT. It specifies CASSDARTGGLTSPLHF. Full variable domain (missing parts from reference TRBV7-9 and TRBJ1-6): DTGVSQNPRHKITKRGQNVTFRCDPISEHNRLYWYRQTLGQGPEFLTYFQNEAQLEKSRLLSDRFSAERPKGSFSTLEIQRTEQGDSAMYLCASSDARTGGLTSPLHFGNGTRLTVT.

This rearrangement joins TRBV20-1 to TRBJ1-6; D may be TRBD1 (6 bases). V shed 3 bases and J shed 6 bases, with 24 bases lying between them. Germline V gene data show CDR1 as DFQATT and CDR2 as SNEGSKA (reference sequence). This CDR3 has 18 residues. The CDR3 here is CSASVYLDGGAGNSPLHF. The CDR3 region has the DNA TGCAGTGCTAGTGTCTATCTGGACGGGGGGGCGGGTAATTCACCCCTCCACTTT.